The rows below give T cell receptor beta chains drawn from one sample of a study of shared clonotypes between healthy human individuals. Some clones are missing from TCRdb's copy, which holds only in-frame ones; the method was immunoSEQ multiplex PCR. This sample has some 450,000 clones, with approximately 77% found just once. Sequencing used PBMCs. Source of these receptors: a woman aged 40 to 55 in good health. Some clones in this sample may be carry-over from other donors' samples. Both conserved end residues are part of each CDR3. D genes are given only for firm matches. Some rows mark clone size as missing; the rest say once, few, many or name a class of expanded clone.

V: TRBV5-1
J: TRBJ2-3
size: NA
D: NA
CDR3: CAATWGGKRDTQYF
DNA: TGCGCCGCCACATGGGGCGGGAAGCGCGATACGCAGTATTTT

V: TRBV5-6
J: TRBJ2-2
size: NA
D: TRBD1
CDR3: CASSLRDRDGELFF
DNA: TGTGCCAGCAGTCTCCGGGACAGGGACGGGGAGCTGTTTTTT

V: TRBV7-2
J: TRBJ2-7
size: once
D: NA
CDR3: CASSARGGPSYEQYF
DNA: TGTGCCAGCAGCGCCCGGGGAGGACCTTCCTACGAGCAGTACTTC

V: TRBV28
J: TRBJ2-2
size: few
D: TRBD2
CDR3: CASTLEGGYTGELFF
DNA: TGTGCCAGCACCTTAGAGGGAGGGTACACCGGGGAGCTGTTTTTT

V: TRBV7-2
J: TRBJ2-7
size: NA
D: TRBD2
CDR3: CASSSTSGRGYEQYF
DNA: TGTGCCAGCAGCTCGACTAGCGGGAGGGGCTACGAGCAGTACTTC

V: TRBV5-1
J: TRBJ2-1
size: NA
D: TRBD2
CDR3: CASSPGTSQGEQFF
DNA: TGCGCCAGCAGCCCAGGGACTAGCCAGGGTGAGCAGTTCTTC

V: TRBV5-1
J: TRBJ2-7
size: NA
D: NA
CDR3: CASSLGVQGGEQYF
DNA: TGCGCCAGCAGCTTGGGGGTACAGGGAGGCGAGCAGTACTTC

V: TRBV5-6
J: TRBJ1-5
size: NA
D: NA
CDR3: CASLYRSQPQHF
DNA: TGTGCCAGCTTGTATCGGAGTCAGCCCCAGCATTTT

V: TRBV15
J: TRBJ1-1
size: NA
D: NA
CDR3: CATSSLRTMNTEAFF
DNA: TGTGCCACCAGCAGCCTACGGACAATGAACACTGAAGCTTTCTTT

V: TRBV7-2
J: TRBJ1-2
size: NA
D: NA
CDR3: CASSSRQVEVNYGYTF
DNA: TGTGCCAGCAGCTCCCGGCAGGTAGAAGTTAACTATGGCTACACCTTC

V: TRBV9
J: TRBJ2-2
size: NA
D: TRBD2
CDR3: CASSPSGVTNTGELFF
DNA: TGTGCCAGCAGCCCGAGCGGGGTTACCAACACCGGGGAGCTGTTTTTT

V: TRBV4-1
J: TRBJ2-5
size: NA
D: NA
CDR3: CASSPQGFQETQYF
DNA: TGCGCCAGCAGCCCCCAGGGGTTTCAAGAGACCCAGTACTTC

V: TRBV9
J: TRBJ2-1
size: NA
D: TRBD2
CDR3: CASSGSGSSYNEQFF
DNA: TGTGCCAGCAGCGGTAGCGGGAGCTCCTACAATGAGCAGTTCTTC

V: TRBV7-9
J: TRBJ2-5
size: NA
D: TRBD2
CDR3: CASSFGLAGGPGWETQYF
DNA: TGTGCCAGCAGCTTCGGACTAGCGGGAGGGCCGGGATGGGAGACCCAGTACTTC

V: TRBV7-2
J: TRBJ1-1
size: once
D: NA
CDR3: CASSFDKNTEAFF
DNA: TGTGCCAGCAGCTTTGATAAGAACACTGAAGCTTTCTTT

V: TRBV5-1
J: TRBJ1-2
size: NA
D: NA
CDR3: CASSLHPGSYGYTF
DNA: TGCGCCAGCAGCTTGCATCCAGGCTCATATGGCTACACCTTC

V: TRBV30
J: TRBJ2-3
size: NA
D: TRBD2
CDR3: CAWSWGREGLFGTDTQYF
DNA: TGTGCCTGGTCCTGGGGGCGGGAGGGCCTTTTTGGCACAGATACGCAGTATTTT

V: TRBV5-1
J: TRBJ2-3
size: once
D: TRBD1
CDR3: CASSFQGASDTQYF
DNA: TGCGCCAGCAGCTTCCAGGGGGCGAGCGATACGCAGTATTTT

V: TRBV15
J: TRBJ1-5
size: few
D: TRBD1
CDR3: CATSRGDRGGNQPQHF
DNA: TGTGCCACCAGCAGGGGGGACAGGGGAGGGAATCAGCCCCAGCATTTT

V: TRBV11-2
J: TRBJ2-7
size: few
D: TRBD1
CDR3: CASSDYRGKGYEQYF
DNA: TGTGCCAGCAGCGACTACAGGGGTAAGGGCTACGAGCAGTACTTC

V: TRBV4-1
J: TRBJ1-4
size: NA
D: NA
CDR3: CASSQDGQGGEKLFF
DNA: TGCGCCAGCAGCCAAGATGGGCAGGGCGGTGAAAAACTGTTTTTT

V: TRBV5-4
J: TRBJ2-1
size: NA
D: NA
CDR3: CASSRMAGRNEQFF
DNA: TGTGCCAGCAGCCGGATGGCGGGGAGGAATGAGCAGTTCTTC

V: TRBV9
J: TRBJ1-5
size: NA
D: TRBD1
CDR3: CASSVGQGENQPQHF
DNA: TGTGCCAGCAGCGTCGGACAGGGGGAAAATCAGCCCCAGCATTTT

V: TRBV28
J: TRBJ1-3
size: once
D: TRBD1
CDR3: CASSPPGTVMDTIYF
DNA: TGTGCCAGCAGCCCCCCCGGGACAGTTATGGACACCATATATTTT

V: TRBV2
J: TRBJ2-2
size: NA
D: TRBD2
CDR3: CASRRGEVNTGELFF
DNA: TGTGCCAGCAGGCGGGGGGAGGTGAACACCGGGGAGCTGTTTTTT

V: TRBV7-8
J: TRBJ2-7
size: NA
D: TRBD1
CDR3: CASSKDRDYEQYF
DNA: TGTGCCAGCAGCAAAGACAGGGACTACGAGCAGTACTTC

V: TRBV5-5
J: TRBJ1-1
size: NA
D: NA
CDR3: CASIPEPGATEAFF
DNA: TGTGCCAGCATCCCGGAGCCAGGGGCGACTGAAGCTTTCTTT

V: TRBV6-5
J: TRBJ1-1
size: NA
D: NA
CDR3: CASSLQTGGTEAFF
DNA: TGTGCCAGCAGTTTACAGACGGGGGGCACTGAAGCTTTCTTT

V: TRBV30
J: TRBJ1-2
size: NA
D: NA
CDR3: CAWSRLPGKTNYGYTF
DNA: TGTGCCTGGAGCCGGCTCCCAGGGAAAACTAACTATGGCTACACCTTC

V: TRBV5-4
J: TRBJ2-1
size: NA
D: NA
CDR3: CASTHGGARSYNEQFF
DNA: TGTGCCAGCACCCATGGGGGGGCGCGCTCCTACAATGAGCAGTTCTTC

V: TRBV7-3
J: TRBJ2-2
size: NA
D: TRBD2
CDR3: CASSKLAGVGGELFF
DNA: TGTGCCAGCAGCAAACTAGCGGGAGTTGGCGGGGAGCTGTTTTTT

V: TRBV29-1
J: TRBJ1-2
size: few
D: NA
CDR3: CSTGSYTF
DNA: TGCAGCACTGGTTCCTACACCTTC

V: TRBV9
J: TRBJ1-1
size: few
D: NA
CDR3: CASSVYTGRNTEAFF
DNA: TGTGCCAGCAGCGTCTACACCGGGAGGAACACTGAAGCTTTCTTT

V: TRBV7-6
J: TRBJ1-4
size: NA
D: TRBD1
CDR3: CASSSYRGHEKLFF
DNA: TGTGCCAGCAGCTCCTACAGGGGGCACGAAAAACTGTTTTTT

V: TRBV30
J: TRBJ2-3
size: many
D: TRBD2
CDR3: CAWSGGLTLSTDTQYF
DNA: TGTGCCTGGAGTGGGGGACTAACCCTCAGCACAGATACGCAGTATTTT

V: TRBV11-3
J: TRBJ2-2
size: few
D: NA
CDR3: CASSTRGANTGELFF
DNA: TGTGCCAGCAGCACTAGAGGAGCGAACACCGGGGAGCTGTTTTTT

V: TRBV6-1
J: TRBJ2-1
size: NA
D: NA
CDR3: CASSDPRPQGEQFF
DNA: TGTGCCAGCAGTGACCCTCGGCCGCAGGGTGAGCAGTTCTTC

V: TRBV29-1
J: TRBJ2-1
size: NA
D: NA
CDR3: CSVEGREIISTGAQFF
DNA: TGCAGCGTTGAAGGGCGGGAGATTATCTCCACAGGGGCGCAGTTCTTC

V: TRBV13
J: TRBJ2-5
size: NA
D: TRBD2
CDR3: CATGTSGRGEETQYF
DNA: TGTGCCACCGGGACTAGCGGGAGAGGTGAAGAGACCCAGTACTTC

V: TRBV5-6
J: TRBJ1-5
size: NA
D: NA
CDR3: CASSLGTLHQPQHF
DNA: TGTGCCAGCAGCTTAGGGACACTCCATCAGCCCCAGCATTTT

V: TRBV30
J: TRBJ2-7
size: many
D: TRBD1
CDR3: CAWQAGTGRHEQYF
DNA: TGTGCCTGGCAAGCCGGGACAGGACGCCACGAGCAGTACTTC

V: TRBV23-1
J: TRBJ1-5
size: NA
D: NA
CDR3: CASSQYSVKQNQPQHF
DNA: TGCGCCAGCAGTCAATACTCCGTGAAGCAGAATCAGCCCCAGCATTTT

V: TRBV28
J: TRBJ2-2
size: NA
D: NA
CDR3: CASSSGGENTGELFF
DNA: TGTGCCAGCAGTTCTGGTGGAGAGAACACCGGGGAGCTGTTTTTT

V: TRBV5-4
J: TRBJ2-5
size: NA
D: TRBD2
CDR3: CASSRRPSGEETQYF
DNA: TGTGCCAGCAGTCGAAGGCCTAGCGGAGAAGAGACCCAGTACTTC

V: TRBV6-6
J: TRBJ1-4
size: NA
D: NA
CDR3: CASSYSGQRNEKLFF
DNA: TGTGCCAGCAGTTACTCCGGACAGCGTAATGAAAAACTGTTTTTT

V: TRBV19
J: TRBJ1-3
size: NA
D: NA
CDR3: CASRNKALSGNTIYF
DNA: TGTGCCAGTAGGAACAAAGCGCTCTCTGGAAACACCATATATTTT

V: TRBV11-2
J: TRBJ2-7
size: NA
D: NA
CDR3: CASSWPAGTGLGEQYF
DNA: TGTGCCAGCAGCTGGCCAGCCGGGACTGGATTGGGAGAGCAGTACTTC

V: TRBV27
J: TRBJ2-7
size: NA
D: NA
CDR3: CASSSIGYEQYF
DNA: TGTGCCAGCAGTTCTATAGGTTACGAGCAGTACTTC

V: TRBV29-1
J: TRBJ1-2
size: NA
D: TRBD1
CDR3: CSVGQSYGYTF
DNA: TGCAGCGTGGGACAGTCCTATGGCTACACCTTC

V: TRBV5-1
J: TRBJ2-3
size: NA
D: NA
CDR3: CASSFEEGGTDTQYF
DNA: TGCGCCAGCAGCTTTGAAGAGGGCGGCACAGATACGCAGTATTTT

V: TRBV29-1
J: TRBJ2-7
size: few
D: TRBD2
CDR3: CSVVLAGGYEQYF
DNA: TGCAGCGTTGTACTTGCGGGAGGATACGAGCAGTACTTC

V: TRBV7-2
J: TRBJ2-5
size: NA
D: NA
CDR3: CASSLVAASETQYF
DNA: TGTGCCAGCAGCTTAGTAGCCGCTTCTGAGACCCAGTACTTC

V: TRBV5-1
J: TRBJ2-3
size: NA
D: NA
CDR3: CASSLRGAASSDTQYF
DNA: TGCGCCAGCAGCTTGAGAGGAGCAGCTTCCTCAGATACGCAGTATTTT

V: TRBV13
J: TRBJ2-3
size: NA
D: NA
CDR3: CASSPVTDTQYF
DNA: TGTGCCAGCAGCCCGGTCACAGATACGCAGTATTTT

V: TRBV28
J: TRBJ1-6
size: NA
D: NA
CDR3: CASSFIKGLGNSPLHF
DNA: TGTGCCAGCAGCTTTATTAAGGGTCTTGGTAATTCACCCCTCCACTTT